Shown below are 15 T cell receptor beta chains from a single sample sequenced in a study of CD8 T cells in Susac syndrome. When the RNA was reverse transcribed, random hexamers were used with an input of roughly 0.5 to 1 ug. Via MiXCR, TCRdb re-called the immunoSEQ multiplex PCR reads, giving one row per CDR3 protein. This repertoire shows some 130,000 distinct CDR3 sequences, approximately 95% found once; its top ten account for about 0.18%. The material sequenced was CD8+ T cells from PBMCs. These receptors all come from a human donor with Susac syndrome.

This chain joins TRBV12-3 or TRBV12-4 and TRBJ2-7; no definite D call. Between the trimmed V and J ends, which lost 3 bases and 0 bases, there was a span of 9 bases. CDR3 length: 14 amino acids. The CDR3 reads CASSLFLSSYEQYF. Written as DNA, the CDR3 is TGTGCCAGCAGTTTGTTCCTGAGCTCCTACGAGCAGTACTTC.

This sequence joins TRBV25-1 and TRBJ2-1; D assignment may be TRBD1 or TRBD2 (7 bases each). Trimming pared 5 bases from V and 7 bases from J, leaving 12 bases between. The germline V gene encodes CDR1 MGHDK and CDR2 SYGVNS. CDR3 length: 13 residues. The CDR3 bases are TGTGCCAGCAGTCAGCAGGGGGGGAATGAGCAGTTCTTC. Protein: CASSQQGGNEQFF.

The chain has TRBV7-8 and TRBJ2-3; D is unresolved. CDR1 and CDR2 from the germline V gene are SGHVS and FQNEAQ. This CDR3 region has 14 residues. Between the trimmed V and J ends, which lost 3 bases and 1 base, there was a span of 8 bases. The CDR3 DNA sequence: TGTGCCAGCAGCTTTCCGGGTCGCACAGATACGCAGTATTTT. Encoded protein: CASSFPGRTDTQYF.

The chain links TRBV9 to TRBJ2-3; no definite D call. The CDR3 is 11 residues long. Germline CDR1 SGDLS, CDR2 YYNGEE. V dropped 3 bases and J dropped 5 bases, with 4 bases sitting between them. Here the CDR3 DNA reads TGTGCCAGCAGCGCACTAGATACGCAGTATTTT. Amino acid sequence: CASSALDTQYF.

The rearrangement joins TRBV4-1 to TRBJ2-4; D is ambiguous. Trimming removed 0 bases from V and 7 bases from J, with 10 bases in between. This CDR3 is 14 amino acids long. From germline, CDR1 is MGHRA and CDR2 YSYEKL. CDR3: CASSQESSMNIQYF. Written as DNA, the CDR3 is TGCGCCAGCAGCCAAGAATCCAGCATGAACATTCAGTACTTC.

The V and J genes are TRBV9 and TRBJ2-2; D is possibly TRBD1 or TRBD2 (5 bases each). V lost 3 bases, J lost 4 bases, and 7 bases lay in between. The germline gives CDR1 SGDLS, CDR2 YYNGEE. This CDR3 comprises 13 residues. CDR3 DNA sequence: TGTGCCAGCAGCGCAGGGAGCACCGGGGAGCTGTTTTTT. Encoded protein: CASSAGSTGELFF. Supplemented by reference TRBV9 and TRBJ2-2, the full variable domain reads DSGVTQTPKHLITATGQRVTLRCSPRSGDLSVYWYQQSLDQGLQFLIQYYNGEERAKGNILERFSAQQFPDLHSELNLSSLELGDSALYFCASSAGSTGELFFGEGSRLTVL.

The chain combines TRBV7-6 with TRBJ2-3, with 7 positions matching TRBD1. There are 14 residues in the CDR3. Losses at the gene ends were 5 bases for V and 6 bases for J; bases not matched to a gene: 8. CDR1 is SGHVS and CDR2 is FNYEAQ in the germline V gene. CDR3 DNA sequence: TGTGCCAGCAGCACCCAGGGGGTAGTTGATACGCAGTATTTT. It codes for CASSTQGVVDTQYF.

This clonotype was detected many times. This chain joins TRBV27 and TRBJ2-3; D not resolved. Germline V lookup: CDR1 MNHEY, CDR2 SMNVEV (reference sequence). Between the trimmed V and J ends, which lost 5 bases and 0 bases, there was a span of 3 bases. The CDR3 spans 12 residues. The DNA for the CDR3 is TGTGCCAGCAGTCCGAGCACAGATACGCAGTATTTT. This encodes CASSPSTDTQYF.

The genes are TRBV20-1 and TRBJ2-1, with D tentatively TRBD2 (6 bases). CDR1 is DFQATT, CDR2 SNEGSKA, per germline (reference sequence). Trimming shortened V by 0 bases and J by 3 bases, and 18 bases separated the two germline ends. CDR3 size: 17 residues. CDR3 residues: CSARDLGAVADYNEQFF. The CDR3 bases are TGCAGTGCTAGAGATCTTGGCGCGGTAGCGGACTACAATGAGCAGTTCTTC.

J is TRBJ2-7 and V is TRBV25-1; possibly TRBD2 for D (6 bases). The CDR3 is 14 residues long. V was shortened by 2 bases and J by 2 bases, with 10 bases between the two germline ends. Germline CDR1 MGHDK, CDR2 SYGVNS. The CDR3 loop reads CASSEGGVPYEQYF. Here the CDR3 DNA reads TGTGCCAGCAGTGAAGGCGGGGTACCCTACGAGCAGTACTTC.

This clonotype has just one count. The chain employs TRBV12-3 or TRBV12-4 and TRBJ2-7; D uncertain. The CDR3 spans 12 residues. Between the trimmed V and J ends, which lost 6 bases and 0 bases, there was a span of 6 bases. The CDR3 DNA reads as TGTGCCAGCAGCCAGAACTCCTACGAGCAGTACTTC. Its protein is CASSQNSYEQYF.

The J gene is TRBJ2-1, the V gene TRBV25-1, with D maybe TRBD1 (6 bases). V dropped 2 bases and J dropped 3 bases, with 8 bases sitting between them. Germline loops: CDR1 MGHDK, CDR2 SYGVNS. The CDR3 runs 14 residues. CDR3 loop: CASSEGQSYNEQFF. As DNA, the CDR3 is TGTGCCAGCAGTGAAGGACAGAGCTACAATGAGCAGTTCTTC.

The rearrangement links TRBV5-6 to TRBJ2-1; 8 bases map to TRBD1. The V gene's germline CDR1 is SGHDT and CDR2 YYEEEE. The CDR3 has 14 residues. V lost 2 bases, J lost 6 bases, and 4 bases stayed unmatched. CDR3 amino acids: CASSFSTGGNEQFF. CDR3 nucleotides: TGTGCCAGCAGCTTTTCAACAGGGGGCAATGAGCAGTTCTTC.

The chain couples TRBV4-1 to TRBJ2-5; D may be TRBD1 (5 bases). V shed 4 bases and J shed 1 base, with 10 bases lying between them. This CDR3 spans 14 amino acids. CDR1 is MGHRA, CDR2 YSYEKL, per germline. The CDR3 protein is CASSPWQGQETQYF. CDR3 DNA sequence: TGCGCCAGCAGCCCGTGGCAGGGCCAAGAGACCCAGTACTTC.

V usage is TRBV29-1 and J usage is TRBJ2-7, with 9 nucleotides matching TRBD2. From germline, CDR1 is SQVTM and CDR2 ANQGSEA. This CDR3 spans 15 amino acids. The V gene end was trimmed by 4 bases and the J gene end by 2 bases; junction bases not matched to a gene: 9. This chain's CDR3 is CSVGGLAGRAYEQYF. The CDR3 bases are TGCAGCGTTGGGGGGCTAGCGGGACGAGCCTACGAGCAGTACTTC.